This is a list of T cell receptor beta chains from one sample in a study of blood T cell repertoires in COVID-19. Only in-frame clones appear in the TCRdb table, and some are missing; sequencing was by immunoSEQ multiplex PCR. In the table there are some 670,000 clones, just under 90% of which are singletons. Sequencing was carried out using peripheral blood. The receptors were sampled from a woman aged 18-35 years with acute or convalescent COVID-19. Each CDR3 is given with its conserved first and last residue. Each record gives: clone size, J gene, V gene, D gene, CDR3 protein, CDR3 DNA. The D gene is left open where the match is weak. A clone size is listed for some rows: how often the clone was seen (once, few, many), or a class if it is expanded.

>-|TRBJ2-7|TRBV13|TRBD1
CASSSWTGRAEQYF
TGTGCCAGCAGCTCCTGGACAGGGAGAGCCGAGCAGTACTTC
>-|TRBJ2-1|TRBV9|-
CASSPHGEEGNEQFF
TGTGCCAGCAGCCCTCACGGGGAGGAAGGGAATGAGCAGTTCTTC
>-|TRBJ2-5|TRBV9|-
CASSIGHNEVETQYF
TGTGCCAGCAGCATCGGACACAACGAGGTGGAGACCCAGTACTTC
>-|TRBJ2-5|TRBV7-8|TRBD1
CASSKRRQGAGKETQYF
TGTGCCAGCAGTAAGAGACGACAGGGGGCGGGAAAAGAGACCCAGTACTTC
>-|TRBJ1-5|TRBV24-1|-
CATSDSGLLPQPQHF
TGTGCCACCAGTGACTCAGGACTTCTCCCCCAGCCCCAGCATTTT
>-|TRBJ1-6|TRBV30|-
CAWSQIMNSPLHF
TGTGCCTGGAGCCAAATCATGAATTCACCCCTCCACTTT
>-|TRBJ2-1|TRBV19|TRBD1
CASKARTGGSYNEQFF
TGTGCCAGCAAGGCACGGACAGGGGGCTCCTACAATGAGCAGTTCTTC
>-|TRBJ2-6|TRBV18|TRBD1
CASSPVWGQGTGANVLTF
TGTGCCAGCTCACCGGTTTGGGGACAGGGGACTGGGGCCAACGTCCTGACTTTC
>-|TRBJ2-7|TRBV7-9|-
CASSAGQHYEQYF
TGTGCCAGCAGCGCGGGACAGCACTACGAGCAGTACTTC
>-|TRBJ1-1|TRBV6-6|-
CASSYHIMNTEAFF
TGTGCCAGCAGTTACCACATAATGAACACTGAAGCTTTCTTT
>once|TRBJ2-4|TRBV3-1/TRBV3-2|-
CASSQRGLAKNIQYF
TGTGCCAGCAGCCAAAGGGGCCTAGCCAAAAACATTCAGTACTTC
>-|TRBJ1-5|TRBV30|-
CAWSVSRQGNQPQHF
TGTGCCTGGAGTGTATCTCGGCAGGGGAATCAGCCCCAGCATTTT
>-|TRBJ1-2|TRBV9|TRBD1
CASSVDPEDRANYGYTF
TGTGCCAGCAGCGTAGACCCAGAGGACAGGGCTAACTATGGCTACACCTTC
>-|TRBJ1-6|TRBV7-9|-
CASSPNSPLHF
TGTGCCAGCAGCCCGAATTCACCCCTCCACTTT
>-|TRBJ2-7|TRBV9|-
CASSVASVNYEQYF
TGTGCCAGCAGCGTAGCTTCAGTGAACTACGAGCAGTACTTC
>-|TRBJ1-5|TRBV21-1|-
CASPGTPTTSKPNQPQHF
TGTGCCAGCCCCGGGACACCTACTACAAGTAAGCCCAATCAGCCCCAGCATTTT
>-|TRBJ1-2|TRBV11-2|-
CATHGRGLGNGYTF
TGTGCCACCCACGGCCGGGGGTTGGGTAATGGCTACACCTTC
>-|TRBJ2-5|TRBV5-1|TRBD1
CASSPRTGGMETQYF
TGCGCCAGCAGCCCGAGGACAGGGGGAATGGAGACCCAGTACTTC
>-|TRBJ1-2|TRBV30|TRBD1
CAWGTGGAGGYTF
TGTGCCTGGGGGACAGGGGGCGCGGGTGGCTACACCTTC
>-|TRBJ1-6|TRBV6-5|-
CASSKGGESSPLHF
TGTGCCAGCAGCAAGGGGGGGGAAAGCTCACCCCTCCACTTT
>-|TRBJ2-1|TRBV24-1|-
CATSDSAPGVYNEQFF
TGTGCCACCAGTGATTCGGCACCCGGGGTGTACAATGAGCAGTTCTTC
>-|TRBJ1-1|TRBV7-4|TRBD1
CASSRTGTGGLKAFF
TGTGCCAGCAGCCGTACCGGGACAGGGGGTTTGAAAGCTTTCTTT
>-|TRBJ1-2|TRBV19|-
CASSPRNYGYTF
TGTGCCAGTAGCCCGCGAAACTATGGCTACACCTTC
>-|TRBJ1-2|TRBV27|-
CASSLDRPLYGYTF
TGTGCCAGCAGTTTAGACAGGCCGCTCTATGGCTACACCTTC
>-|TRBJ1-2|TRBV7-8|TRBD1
CASSFGTGYGYTF
TGTGCCAGCAGCTTTGGGACAGGGTATGGCTACACCTTC
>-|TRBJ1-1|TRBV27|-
CASSPHSWGEVEAFF
TGTGCCAGCAGTCCCCATTCGTGGGGAGAGGTTGAAGCTTTCTTT
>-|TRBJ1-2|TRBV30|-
CAWSRQASGYGYTF
TGTGCCTGGAGCCGACAGGCCTCGGGCTATGGCTACACCTTC
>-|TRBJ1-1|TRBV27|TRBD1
CASSRRTGSTEAFF
TGTGCCAGCAGTCGGAGGACAGGCAGCACTGAAGCTTTCTTT
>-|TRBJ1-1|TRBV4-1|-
CASVPIQGNTEAFF
TGCGCCAGCGTACCAATCCAGGGGAACACTGAAGCTTTCTTT
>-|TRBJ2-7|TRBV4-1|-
CASSQDRSYEQYF
TGCGCCAGCAGCCAAGATAGAAGCTACGAGCAGTACTTC
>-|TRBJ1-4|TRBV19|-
CASSKTTSAKLFF
TGTGCCAGTAGTAAGACGACATCCGCAAAACTGTTTTTT
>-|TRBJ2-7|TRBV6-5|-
CASSYSRDVEQYF
TGTGCCAGCAGTTACTCGAGGGATGTCGAGCAGTACTTC
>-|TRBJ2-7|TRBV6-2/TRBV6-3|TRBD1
CASSYGLTGGQGCF
TGTGCCAGCAGTTACGGACTTACGGGGGGACAGGGGTGTTTC
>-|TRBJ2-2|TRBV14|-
CASSLRPGRSGELFF
TGTGCCAGCAGCCTAAGGCCAGGGAGGTCCGGGGAGCTGTTTTTT
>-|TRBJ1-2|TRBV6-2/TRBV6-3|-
CASSYPSGGMDGYTF
TGTGCCAGCAGTTACCCCAGCGGGGGAATGGATGGCTACACCTTC
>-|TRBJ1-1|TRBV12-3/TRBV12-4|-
CASIIRGSDF
TGTGCCAGCATCATTCGGGGGTCCGACTTT
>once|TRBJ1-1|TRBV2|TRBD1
CATSGTGKSRTEAFF
TGTGCCACCTCCGGGACAGGGAAATCGAGGACTGAAGCTTTCTTT